This T cell receptor beta chain came from a study of T cells in Graves' hyperthyroidism and ophthalmopathy (dated by TCRdb to about 2019). Turning to the overall study: Peripheral blood samples were taken at the time of initial diagnosis, prior to any treatment. TCR V-J signatures able to tell the groups apart were searched for in a discovery cohort of 95 or so patients, of whom under 45 had Graves' ophthalmopathy and 57 had stable Graves' hyperthyroidism. Prospective prediction of ophthalmopathy was tested in an independent validation cohort consisting of 18 hyperthyroidism patients and approximately 16 patients who later progressed to ophthalmopathy. The 75 to 100 discovery patients were divided at random into training and test sets in a 7:3 ratio. In addition, the study compared T-cell repertoires in thyroid tissue and in blood from a handful of Graves' hyperthyroidism patients. After blood sampling, hyperthyroidism patients were treated with methimazole at a starting dose of 30 mg daily, and ophthalmopathy patients were treated with high-dose intravenous methylprednisolone. TCR Vbeta CDR3 sequencing of some 140 peripheral blood samples (43 ophthalmopathy, over 70 hyperthyroidism and approximately 17 progressor patients) is reported in the paper.

The TCR beta CDR3 regions were amplified from the RNA transcripts. A first-round RT-PCR of the TCR CDR3 used the HTBI primer set with the Qiagen OneStep RT-PCR kit. The libraries were constructed in a second round of multiplex PCR and then size-selected and purified. Libraries were sequenced paired-end with 100 bp reads on an Illumina HiSeq2000. The study's processing was this. SOAPnuke was used to process the raw data, removing reads that contained adapters or uncalled bases, had a mean Phred below 15, or lacked an exact match to the constant primer or identifier. High-quality paired reads were merged with COPE v1.2.5, and unique nucleotide sequences were defined as clonotypes. MiTCR v1.1 was used to align clonotypes to the IMGT TRBV, TRBD and TRBJ reference segments. The analysis included only V-J combinations with a frequency above 0.0001, which together covered around 99% of the repertoires. A TCS score was defined as the ratio between F50 (clonal expansion) and ExV (chaos), using BLOSUM62-based TCRdist between CDR3 peptides within each V-J. Welch's t-statistics and random forest reduced several hundred V-J features to 13, which were used in a naive Bayes classifier (R e1071). Using fastp trimming at Q25 and MiXCR clonotype assembly, TCRdb reanalyzed the public sequencing data and kept in-frame beta chains. Identical CDR3 protein sequences are pooled into one entry, listed with their most common genes and DNA. The V and J calls follow TCRdb's processing rather than the paper's. In all, the sample holds hundreds of thousands of distinct CDR3 sequences, and approximately 15% of those were seen once. The ten largest account for 4.5% to 6% of the sample.

This clonotype was picked up many times. This clone's antigen is unknown. No base qualities exist here, and no much larger clone lies one base off it. Trimming costs V 5 bases and J 0 bases, and their ends lie 16 bases apart. The CDR3, from cysteine to phenylalanine, totals 16 residues. Only CDR3 DNA remains: 48 bases, in frame from the first base. CDR1 and CDR2, looked up from the germline V gene (reference sequence), are LNHDA and SQIVND. Hyperthyroidism patients were newly diagnosed, had a disease duration of under 2 months, and were aged 18 to 65 years. The study excluded patients with uncontrolled infections, other autoimmune diseases, pregnancy or lactation. Diagnoses were established on the basis of clinical symptoms, serum thyroxine and TRAb, thyroid ultrasound, and orbital computed tomography. Blood from progressor patients was collected at the time of first diagnosis with hyperthyroidism, before any ophthalmopathy symptoms had appeared. Ficoll-Paque density gradient centrifugation was used to isolate PBMCs from about 10 ml of fresh peripheral blood. Patients classed as progressors first received a Graves' hyperthyroidism diagnosis and then went on to develop ophthalmopathy during follow-up. Trizol reagent was used to extract total RNA, and RNA quality was then checked on an Agilent 2100 Bioanalyzer.

Overall results and qualifications from the work: A model built on a 13 V-J signature distinguished ophthalmopathy from stable hyperthyroidism, reaching around 87% sensitivity and around 81% specificity in cross-validation and 80%/75% in testing. No statistical method was used to set the sample size in advance, and investigators knew the group allocation. Most expanded thyroid clonotypes (frequency above 0.001) were also detected in blood, suggesting blood repertoires may reflect thyroid immune responses. In validation, the model predicted progression to ophthalmopathy with 60% to 71% sensitivity and 72% to 75% specificity, a median of roughly seven months before onset.

The V gene is TRBV19 and the J gene is TRBJ1-2, with the D segment identity uncertain. This TCR was sampled from a woman between 25 and 40 years old with Graves' hyperthyroidism that later progressed to Graves' ophthalmopathy. Sample: blood. The DNA is TGTGCCAGTAGTCCAATCTCCACGATTCCTAACTATGGCTACACCTTC. Its coded protein is CASSPISTIPNYGYTF.